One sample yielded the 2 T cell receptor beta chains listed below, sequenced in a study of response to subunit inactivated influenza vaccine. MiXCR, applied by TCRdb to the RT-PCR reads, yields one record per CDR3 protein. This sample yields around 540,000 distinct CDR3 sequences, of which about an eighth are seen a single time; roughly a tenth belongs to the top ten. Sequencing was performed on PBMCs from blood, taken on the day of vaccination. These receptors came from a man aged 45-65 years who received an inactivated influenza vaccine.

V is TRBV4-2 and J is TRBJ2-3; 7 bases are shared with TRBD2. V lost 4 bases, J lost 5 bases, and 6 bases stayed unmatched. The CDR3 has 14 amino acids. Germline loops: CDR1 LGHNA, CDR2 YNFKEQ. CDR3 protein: CASSPRDYEDTQYF. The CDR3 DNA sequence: TGTGCCAGCAGCCCCCGGGACTATGAAGATACGCAGTATTTT.

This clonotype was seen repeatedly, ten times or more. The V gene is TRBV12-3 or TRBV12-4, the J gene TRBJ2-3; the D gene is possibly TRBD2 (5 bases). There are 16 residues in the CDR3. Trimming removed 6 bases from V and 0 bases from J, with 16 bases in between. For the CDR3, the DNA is TGTGCCAGCAGGCTTACCCCTAGCAGTAGCACAGATACGCAGTATTTT. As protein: CASRLTPSSSTDTQYF.